Many counts were recorded for the clone carrying this T cell receptor (beta chain). The entry originates in a study of T cells in Graves' hyperthyroidism and ophthalmopathy. Authors of the study amplified TCR beta CDR3 regions from RNA transcripts. HTBI primers were used for first-round RT-PCR of the TCR CDR3. From the multiplex PCR reads, TCRdb called clonotypes with MiXCR, one entry per CDR3 protein. The table includes about 620,000 distinct CDR3 sequences, about 17% detected once. The V and J ends lost 2 bases and 4 bases respectively, with 15 bases between them. The CDR3 extends over 16 amino acids. Germline V gives CDR1 MNHNS, CDR2 SASEGT.

Specimen: blood. The TCR originated in a woman aged 25 to 39 with Graves' hyperthyroidism. J is TRBJ1-3 and V is TRBV6-1; tentative D call: TRBD1 (6 bases). The CDR3 bases are TGTGCCAGCAGTGAATGGGGACATCGACCCGGAAACACCATATATTTT. Protein: CASSEWGHRPGNTIYF.